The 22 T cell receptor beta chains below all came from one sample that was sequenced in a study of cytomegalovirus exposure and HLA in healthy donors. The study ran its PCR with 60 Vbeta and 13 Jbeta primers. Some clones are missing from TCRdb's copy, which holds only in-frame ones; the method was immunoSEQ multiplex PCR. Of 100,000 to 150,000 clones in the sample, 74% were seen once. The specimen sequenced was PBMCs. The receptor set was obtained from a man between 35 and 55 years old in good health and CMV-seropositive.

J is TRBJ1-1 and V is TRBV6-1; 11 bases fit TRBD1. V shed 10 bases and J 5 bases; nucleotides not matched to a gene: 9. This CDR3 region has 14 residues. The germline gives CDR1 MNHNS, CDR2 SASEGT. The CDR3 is CAISGQGAVTEAFF. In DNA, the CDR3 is TGTGCCATATCAGGACAGGGGGCAGTGACTGAAGCTTTCTTT.

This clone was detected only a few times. In nucleotides, the CDR3 is TGTGCCAGCAGCTTAGGAAGGACAGGGTATGAGCAGTACTTC. Its translation: CASSLGRTGYEQYF. The rearrangement joins TRBV7-2 to TRBJ2-7, with 8 bases aligning to TRBD1. The CDR3 is 14 residues long. Germline CDR1 reads SGHTA; CDR2 reads FQGNSA. V was pared by 1 base and J by 7 bases, with 6 bases of the junction left unmatched.

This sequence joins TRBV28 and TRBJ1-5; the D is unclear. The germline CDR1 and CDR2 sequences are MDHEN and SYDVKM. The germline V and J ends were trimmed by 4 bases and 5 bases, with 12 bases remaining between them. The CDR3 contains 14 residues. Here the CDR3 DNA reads TGTGCCAGCAGTTCACAAGCGAACTATCAGCCCCAGCATTTT. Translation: CASSSQANYQPQHF.

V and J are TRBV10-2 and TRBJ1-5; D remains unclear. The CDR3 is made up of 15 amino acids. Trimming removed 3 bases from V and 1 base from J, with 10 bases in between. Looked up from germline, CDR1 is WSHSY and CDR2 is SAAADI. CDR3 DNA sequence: TGCGCCAGCAGTGAAAGTTTGAGGAGCAATCAGCCCCAGCATTTT. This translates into CASSESLRSNQPQHF.

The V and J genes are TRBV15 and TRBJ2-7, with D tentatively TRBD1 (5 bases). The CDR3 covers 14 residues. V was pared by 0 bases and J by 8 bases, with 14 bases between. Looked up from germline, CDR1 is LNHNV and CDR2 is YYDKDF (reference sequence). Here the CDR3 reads CATSREWTSPQQYF. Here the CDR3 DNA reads TGTGCCACCAGCAGAGAGTGGACAAGCCCCCAGCAGTACTTC.

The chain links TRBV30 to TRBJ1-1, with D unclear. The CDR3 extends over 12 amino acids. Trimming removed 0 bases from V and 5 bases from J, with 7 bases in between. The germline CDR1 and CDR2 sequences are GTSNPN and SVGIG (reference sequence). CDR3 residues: CAWSVMRTEAFF. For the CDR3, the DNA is TGTGCCTGGAGTGTAATGAGAACTGAAGCTTTCTTT.

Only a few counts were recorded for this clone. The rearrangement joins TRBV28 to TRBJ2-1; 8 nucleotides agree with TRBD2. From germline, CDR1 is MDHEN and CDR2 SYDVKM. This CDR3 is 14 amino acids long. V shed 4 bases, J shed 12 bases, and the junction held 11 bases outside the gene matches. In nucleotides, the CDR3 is TGTGCCAGCAGTTCCCCGGGGGGGTCCCGAGCGCAGTTCTTC. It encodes CASSSPGGSRAQFF.

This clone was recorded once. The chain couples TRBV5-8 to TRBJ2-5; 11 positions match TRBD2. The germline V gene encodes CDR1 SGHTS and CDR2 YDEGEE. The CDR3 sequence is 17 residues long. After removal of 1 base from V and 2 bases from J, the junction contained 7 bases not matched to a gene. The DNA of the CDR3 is TGTGCCAGCAGCTTGTTTTCGTCTAGCGGGGGGCAAGAGACCCAGTACTTC. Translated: CASSLFSSSGGQETQYF.

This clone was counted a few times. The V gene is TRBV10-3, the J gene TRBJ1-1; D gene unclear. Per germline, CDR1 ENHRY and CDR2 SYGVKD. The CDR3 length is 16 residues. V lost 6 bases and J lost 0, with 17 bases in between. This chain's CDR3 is CAIRDREIKMNTEAFF. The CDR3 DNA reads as TGTGCCATCAGAGATAGGGAGATAAAAATGAACACTGAAGCTTTCTTT.

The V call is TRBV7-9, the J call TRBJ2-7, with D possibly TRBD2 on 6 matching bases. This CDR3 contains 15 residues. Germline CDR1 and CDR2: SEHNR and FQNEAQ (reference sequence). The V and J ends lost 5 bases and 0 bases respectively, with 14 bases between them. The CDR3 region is CASSHGFGSSYEQYF. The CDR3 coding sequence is TGTGCCAGCAGCCACGGGTTCGGGAGCTCCTACGAGCAGTACTTC.

The DNA for the CDR3 is TGTGCCAGCAGCTTAGAGCGTTTCGGGCCCCAGCATTTT. It encodes CASSLERFGPQHF. The V gene is TRBV11-2, the J gene TRBJ1-5; unclear D gene. Germline CDR1 and CDR2: SGHAT and FQNNGV. Trimming pared 0 bases from V and 9 bases from J, leaving 9 bases between. This CDR3 has 13 amino acids.

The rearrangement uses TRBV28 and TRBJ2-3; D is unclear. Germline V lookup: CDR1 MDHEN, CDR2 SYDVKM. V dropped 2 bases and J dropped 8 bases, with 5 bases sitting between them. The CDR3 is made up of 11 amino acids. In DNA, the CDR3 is TGTGCCAGCAGTTTACCGGGTACGCAGTATTTT. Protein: CASSLPGTQYF. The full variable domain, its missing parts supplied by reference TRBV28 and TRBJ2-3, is DVKVTQSSRYLVKRTGEKVFLECVQDMDHENMFWYRQDPGLGLRLIYFSYDVKMKEKGDIPEGYSVSREKKERFSLILESASTNQTSMYLCASSLPGTQYFGPGTRLTVL.

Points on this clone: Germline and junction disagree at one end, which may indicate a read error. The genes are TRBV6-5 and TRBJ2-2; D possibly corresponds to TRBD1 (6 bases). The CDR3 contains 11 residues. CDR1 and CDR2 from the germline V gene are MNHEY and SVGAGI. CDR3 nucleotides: TGCTCGACAGGCTACACCGGGGAGCTGTTTTTT. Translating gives CSTGYTGELFF.

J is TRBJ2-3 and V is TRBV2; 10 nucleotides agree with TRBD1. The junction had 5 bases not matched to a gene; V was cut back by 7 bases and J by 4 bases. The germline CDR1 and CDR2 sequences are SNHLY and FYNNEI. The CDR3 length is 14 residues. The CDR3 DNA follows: TGTGCCAGCAAAAGGGACAGGGGCCCAGATACGCAGTATTTT. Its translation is CASKRDRGPDTQYF. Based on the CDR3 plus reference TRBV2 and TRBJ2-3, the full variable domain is EPEVTQTPSHQVTQMGQEVILRCVPISNHLYFYWYRQILGQKVEFLVSFYNNEISEKSEIFDDQFSVERPDGSNFTLKIRSTKLEDSAMYFCASKRDRGPDTQYFGPGTRLTVL.

For the CDR3, the DNA is TGTGCCAGCAGTTTATCTCGCTATAACTATGGCTACACCTTC. Translation gives CASSLSRYNYGYTF. V is TRBV27 and J is TRBJ1-2, with D unresolved. The CDR3 has 14 residues. V was trimmed by 0 bases and J by 1 base, leaving 6 bases between them. Germline V gene lookup returns CDR1 MNHEY and CDR2 SMNVEV (reference sequence).

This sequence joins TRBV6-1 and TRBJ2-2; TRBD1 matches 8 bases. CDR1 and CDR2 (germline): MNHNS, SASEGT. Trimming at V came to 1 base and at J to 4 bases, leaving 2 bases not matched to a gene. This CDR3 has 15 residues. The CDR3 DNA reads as TGTGCCAGCAGTGAAGAAACAGGGGGCACCGGGGAGCTGTTTTTT. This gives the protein CASSEETGGTGELFF.

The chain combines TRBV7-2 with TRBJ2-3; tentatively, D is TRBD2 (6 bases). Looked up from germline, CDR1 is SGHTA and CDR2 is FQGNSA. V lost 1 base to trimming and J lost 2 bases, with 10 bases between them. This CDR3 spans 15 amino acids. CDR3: CASSLVAGFTDTQYF. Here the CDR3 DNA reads TGTGCCAGCAGCTTAGTTGCGGGATTCACAGATACGCAGTATTTT.

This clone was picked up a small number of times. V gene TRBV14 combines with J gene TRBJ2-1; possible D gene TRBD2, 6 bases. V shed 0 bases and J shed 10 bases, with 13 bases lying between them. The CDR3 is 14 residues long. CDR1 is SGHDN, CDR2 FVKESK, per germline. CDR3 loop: CASSQDAGIGEQFF. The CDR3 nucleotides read TGTGCCAGCAGCCAAGATGCGGGGATCGGGGAGCAGTTCTTC.

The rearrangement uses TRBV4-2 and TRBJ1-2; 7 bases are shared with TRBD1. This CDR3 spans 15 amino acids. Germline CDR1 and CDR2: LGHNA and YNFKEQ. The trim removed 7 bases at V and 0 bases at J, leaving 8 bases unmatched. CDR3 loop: CASTKGQAANYGYTF. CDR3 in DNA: TGTGCCAGCACCAAAGGACAGGCCGCTAACTATGGCTACACCTTC.

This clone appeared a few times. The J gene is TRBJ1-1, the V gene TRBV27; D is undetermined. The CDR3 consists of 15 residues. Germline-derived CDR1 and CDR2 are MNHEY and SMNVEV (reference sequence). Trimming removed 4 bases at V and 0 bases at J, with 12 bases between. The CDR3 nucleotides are TGTGCCAGCAGTTGGAGCGGGTTCATGAACACTGAAGCTTTCTTT. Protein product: CASSWSGFMNTEAFF.

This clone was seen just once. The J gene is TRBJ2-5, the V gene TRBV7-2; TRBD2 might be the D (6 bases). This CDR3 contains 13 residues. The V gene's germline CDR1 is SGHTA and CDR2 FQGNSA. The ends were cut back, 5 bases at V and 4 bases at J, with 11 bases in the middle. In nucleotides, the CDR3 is TGTGCCAGCAGCCGGGACTTCGGAGAGACCCAGTACTTC. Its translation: CASSRDFGETQYF.

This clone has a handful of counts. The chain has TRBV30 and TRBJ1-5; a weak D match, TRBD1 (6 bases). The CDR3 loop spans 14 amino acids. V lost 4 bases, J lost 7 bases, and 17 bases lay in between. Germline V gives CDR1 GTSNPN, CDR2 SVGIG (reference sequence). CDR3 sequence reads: CAWMTPGAGQPQHF. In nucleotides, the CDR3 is TGTGCCTGGATGACCCCAGGGGCCGGGCAGCCCCAGCATTTT.